These 29 T cell receptor beta chains were sequenced from one sample in a study of human T cells and chemical hapten exposure. Regarding time point: patch test 2, 6 weeks after DPC sensitization. Treatment here: therapeutic diphenylcyclopropenone sensitization with weekly scalp DPC. MiXCR was run by TCRdb on the RACE reads, yielding one entry per CDR3 protein. Of about 54,000 distinct CDR3 sequences in the sample, 7.5% to 10% were seen once. This specimen was whole blood, taken in connection with sensitization to the hapten diphenylcyclopropenone (DPC). Receptors originate from a woman aged 50 to 60 with alopecia areata. Some clones in this sample may be carry-over from other donors' samples.

There are many counts of this clonotype. V and J are TRBV7-9 and TRBJ2-3; D gene unclear. CDR3 length: 12 residues. Trimming took 5 bases from V and 3 from J, leaving 6 bases between them. Germline V gives CDR1 SEHNR, CDR2 FQNEAQ (reference sequence). The CDR3, as DNA: TGTGCCAGCAGCACCCTAACAGATACGCAGTATTTT. It encodes CASSTLTDTQYF.

This clonotype was picked up a small number of times. The chain is built from TRBV5-4 and TRBJ1-4; D remains unclear. There are 14 residues in the CDR3. Germline V CDR1 and CDR2: SGHNT, YYREEE (reference sequence). V lost 4 bases and J 4 bases, leaving 11 bases between the germline ends. The chain's CDR3 is CASSPDRFNEKLFF. CDR3 nucleotides: TGTGCCAGCAGCCCGGACCGGTTTAATGAAAAACTGTTTTTT.

This clonotype was found a few times. J is TRBJ1-1 and V is TRBV7-9; D unresolved. Trimming took off 0 bases at V and 11 bases at J, with 10 bases between the two ends. CDR3 length: 12 residues. Looked up from germline, CDR1 is SEHNR and CDR2 is FQNEAQ (reference sequence). The CDR3 DNA sequence: TGTGCCAGCAGCTTAGCCGCCCGAGGTGCTTTCTTT. It codes for CASSLAARGAFF.

V gene TRBV5-1 combines with J gene TRBJ2-7; D is ambiguous. V dropped 1 base and J dropped 2 bases, with 10 bases sitting between them. CDR3 length: 14 residues. Germline V lookup: CDR1 SGHRS, CDR2 YFSETQ. This CDR3 reads CASSLSTVAYEQYF. For the CDR3, the DNA is TGCGCCAGCAGCTTGTCAACCGTAGCCTACGAGCAGTACTTC.

The chain employs TRBV10-3 and TRBJ1-4, with D maybe TRBD1 (5 bases). CDR3 size: 14 residues. V lost 6 bases and J 0 bases, leaving 8 bases between the germline ends. The germline V gene encodes CDR1 ENHRY and CDR2 SYGVKD. The CDR3 reads CAIRPGPTNEKLFF. The DNA for the CDR3 is TGTGCCATCAGGCCGGGGCCAACTAATGAAAAACTGTTTTTT.

V gene TRBV28 combines with J gene TRBJ1-4; D may be TRBD1 (6 bases). CDR1 and CDR2 from the germline V gene are MDHEN and SYDVKM. CDR3 size: 18 residues. V was cut by 5 bases and J by 3 bases, with 22 bases left in between. Here the CDR3 DNA reads TGTGCCAGCAGTCGGAGGCAGGGGCGGTCAGGGGCTAATGAAAAACTGTTTTTT. Translating gives CASSRRQGRSGANEKLFF.

This clonotype was recorded at least ten times. The V gene is TRBV4-3, the J gene TRBJ2-7; perhaps D is TRBD1 or TRBD2 (6 bases each). The V end lost 0 bases, the J end lost 9 bases, and 18 bases lay between the germline ends. CDR3 length: 15 amino acids. Germline assignment: CDR1 LGHNA and CDR2 YSLEER. The CDR3 DNA reads as TGCGCCAGCAGCCAAGATAGCAGTCAGGGGACTCTGCAGTACTTC. It encodes CASSQDSSQGTLQYF.

This sequence joins TRBV14 and TRBJ2-7, with D perhaps being TRBD1 or TRBD2 (6 bases each). Looked up from germline, CDR1 is SGHDN and CDR2 is FVKESK. The CDR3 contains 16 residues. With 1 base removed from V and 4 bases from J, the gap between germline ends came to 17 bases. CDR3 region: CASSQGKSGGGYEQYF. The CDR3 DNA is TGTGCCAGCAGCCAAGGCAAATCCGGGGGCGGGTACGAGCAGTACTTC.

This chain joins TRBV2 and TRBJ2-3; TRBD2 agrees at 8 bases. Germline values: CDR1 SNHLY, CDR2 FYNNEI. V shed 8 bases and J 5 bases; nucleotides not matched to a gene: 15. There are 16 residues in the CDR3. CDR3: CASSPGVAGFGDTQYF. CDR3 DNA: TGTGCCAGCTCACCCGGAGTAGCGGGATTCGGAGATACGCAGTATTTT. Variable domain in full (rest from reference TRBV2 and TRBJ2-3): EPEVTQTPSHQVTQMGQEVILRCVPISNHLYFYWYRQILGQKVEFLVSFYNNEISEKSEIFDDQFSVERPDGSNFTLKIRSTKLEDSAMYFCASSPGVAGFGDTQYFGPGTRLTVL.

This clonotype was counted ten times or more. The chain joins TRBV11-2 to TRBJ1-1; D uncertain. The CDR3 has 11 residues. CDR1 and CDR2 (germline): SGHAT, FQNNGV. Trimming left V 0 bases short and J 10 bases short, with 6 bases between. The CDR3 nucleotides are TGTGCCAGCAGCTTAGAGAGAGGAGCTTTCTTT. Amino acid sequence: CASSLERGAFF.

The table lists this clonotype with a few counts. This sequence joins TRBV5-1 and TRBJ1-4; the match to TRBD1 covers 8 bases. This CDR3 has 13 residues. V shed 5 bases and J 5 bases; nucleotides not matched to a gene: 2. Germline V gene data show CDR1 as SGHRS and CDR2 as YFSETQ. Here the CDR3 reads CASRTGVNEKLFF. CDR3 in DNA: TGCGCCAGCAGGACAGGGGTAAATGAAAAACTGTTTTTT.

The genes are TRBV19 and TRBJ2-6; 7 bases map to TRBD2. Germline V gene lookup returns CDR1 LNHDA and CDR2 SQIVND (reference sequence). V gave up 7 bases and J gave up 1 base; unmatched junction bases: 7. CDR3 size: 16 residues. The CDR3 sequence: CASIMGRASGANVLTF. In DNA, the CDR3 is TGTGCCAGTATCATGGGGAGGGCGTCTGGGGCCAACGTCCTGACTTTC.

The sample holds a few counts of this clonotype. The chain has TRBV6-1 and TRBJ2-1; TRBD2 matches at 13 bases. Germline loops: CDR1 MNHNS, CDR2 SASEGT. CDR3 length: 19 amino acids. Losses at the gene ends were 6 bases for V and 4 bases for J; bases not matched to a gene: 15. The CDR3 nucleotides are TGTGCCAGCAGCTTGGACAGGGGGACTAGCGGGGCGAGGTACAATGAGCAGTTCTTC. Translating gives CASSLDRGTSGARYNEQFF.

This clonotype was detected ten times or more. The chain joins TRBV6-5 to TRBJ1-1, with D perhaps TRBD1 (5 bases). Germline V gene data show CDR1 as MNHEY and CDR2 as SVGAGI. V lost 5 bases, J lost 1 base, and 14 bases lay in between. This CDR3 has 15 amino acids. The CDR3: CASSSPGRKNTEAFF. The CDR3 region has the DNA TGTGCCAGCAGTAGTCCGGGACGGAAGAACACTGAAGCTTTCTTT.

This chain links TRBV21-1 with TRBJ2-6; the table assigns TRBD1, which was not confirmed against the DNA. TRBV21-1 has pseudogene status. The length of the CDR3 is 20 residues. The CDR3 DNA is TGTGCCAGCAGCAATGGGGAGAGACAGGCCATTTCGTCTGGGGCCAACGTCCTGACTTTC. This codes for CASSNGERQAISSGANVLTF.

The chain uses TRBV29-1 and TRBJ2-4, with TRBD1 as a possible D gene (6 bases). Germline CDR1 is SQVTM and CDR2 is ANQGSEA. The CDR3 loop spans 14 amino acids. V was cut by 6 bases and J by 5 bases, with 17 bases left in between. The CDR3: CSVTYGQPQNIQYF. In nucleotides, the CDR3 is TGCAGCGTAACCTACGGACAGCCACAAAACATTCAGTACTTC.

V is TRBV12-3 or TRBV12-4 and J is TRBJ1-6; the D is unclear. The CDR3 contains 14 residues. With 3 bases removed from V and 8 bases from J, the gap between germline ends came to 11 bases. The CDR3 DNA is TGTGCCAGCAGTTTTAGTCCAGTTGATTCACCCCTCCACTTT. Encoded protein: CASSFSPVDSPLHF.

CDR3 sequence: CASIPGGPSYEQYF. The DNA for the CDR3 is TGTGCCAGCATTCCAGGGGGCCCATCCTACGAGCAGTACTTC. This chain uses TRBV28 with TRBJ2-7, with TRBD1 identical over 8 bases. With 7 bases clipped from V and 1 base from J, the junction kept 6 bases outside the gene matches. The germline V gene has CDR1 MDHEN and CDR2 SYDVKM. The CDR3 runs 14 residues.

This clonotype has ten or more counts. The chain recombines TRBV27 with TRBJ1-5; 8 positions match TRBD1. V lost 6 bases, J lost 0 bases, and 4 bases stayed unmatched. The CDR3 consists of 15 residues. Germline-derived CDR1 and CDR2 are MNHEY and SMNVEV (reference sequence). The CDR3 DNA sequence: TGTGCCAGCAGACTGGACAGGGTTAGCAATCAGCCCCAGCATTTT. Translating gives CASRLDRVSNQPQHF.

V usage is TRBV6-2 or TRBV6-3 and J usage is TRBJ2-7; 11 nucleotides line up with TRBD2. This CDR3 contains 14 residues. The germline V gene has CDR1 MNHEY and CDR2 SVGEGT. Trimming took 6 bases from V and 3 from J; bases not matched to a gene: 4. The CDR3 DNA is TGTGCCAGCAGGTCGACTAGCGGGAACTACGAGCAGTACTTC. This translates into CASRSTSGNYEQYF.

The gene calls are TRBV29-1 and TRBJ2-3; a weak D match, TRBD1 (6 bases). Germline V gene lookup returns CDR1 SQVTM and CDR2 ANQGSEA. The CDR3 has 13 amino acids. V was shortened by 6 bases and J by 3 bases, with 13 bases between the two germline ends. The CDR3 is CSVPGTYTDTQYF. CDR3 bases: TGCAGCGTACCCGGGACATATACAGATACGCAGTATTTT.

This clonotype was seen a few times. The chain carries TRBV18 and TRBJ2-1; the match to TRBD1 covers 7 bases. Trimming at V came to 3 bases and at J to 4 bases, leaving 12 bases not matched to a gene. Germline V lookup: CDR1 KGHSH, CDR2 LQKENI. The CDR3 is 17 amino acids. Here the CDR3 reads CASSPPNNRGRYNEQFF. CDR3 nucleotides: TGTGCCAGCTCACCTCCAAATAACAGGGGTCGGTACAATGAGCAGTTCTTC.

This clonotype was counted a single time. The gene calls are TRBV10-1 and TRBJ2-6; D gene unclear. CDR3 length: 17 residues. V was pared by 5 bases and J by 2 bases, with 16 bases between. Germline loops: CDR1 WNHNN, CDR2 SYGVQD (reference sequence). CDR3 DNA sequence: TGCGCCAGCAGTTGGACCGCCGGATGGGCTGGGGCCAACGTCCTGACTTTC. Translation gives CASSWTAGWAGANVLTF.

By sample share, this clonotype is medium-sized. The rearrangement joins TRBV29-1 to TRBJ2-7, with a tentative D call TRBD2 (6 bases). The V gene's germline CDR1 is SQVTM and CDR2 ANQGSEA. The CDR3 contains 15 residues. Trimming stripped 2 bases from V and 12 bases from J, with 26 bases between. The CDR3 DNA is TGCAGCGTTGAACTCGCCGGGGGATCTCATGGGGAGTCGTACTTC. Translation: CSVELAGGSHGESYF.

The V and J genes are TRBV19 and TRBJ2-1; TRBD2 matches at 8 bases. V shed 6 bases and J 6 bases; nucleotides not matched to a gene: 16. The germline V gene has CDR1 LNHDA and CDR2 SQIVND (reference sequence). The CDR3 runs 17 residues. The chain's CDR3 is CASSLGLKRGPFNEQFF. The DNA of the CDR3 is TGTGCCAGTAGCTTAGGACTGAAGCGGGGGCCGTTCAATGAGCAGTTCTTC. The full variable domain, its missing parts supplied by reference TRBV19 and TRBJ2-1, is DGGITQSPKYLFRKEGQNVTLSCEQNLNHDAMYWYRQDPGQGLRLIYYSQIVNDFQKGDIAEGYSVSREKKESFPLTVTSAQKNPTAFYLCASSLGLKRGPFNEQFFGPGTRLTVL.

The V call is TRBV3-1, the J call TRBJ1-5; D is uncertain. The CDR3 is made up of 14 amino acids. V was trimmed by 1 base and J by 2 bases, leaving 6 bases between them. CDR1 is LGHDT and CDR2 is YNNKEL in the germline V gene (reference sequence). The CDR3 DNA is TGTGCCAGCAGCCAAGGGGGAGGCAATCAGCCCCAGCATTTT. Translated: CASSQGGGNQPQHF.

This clonotype was counted ten times or more. CDR3 DNA: TGCAGTGCCACCGAGGGGGACGAAAAACTGTTTTTT. It encodes CSATEGDEKLFF. The chain is built from TRBV20-1 and TRBJ1-4; D might be TRBD1 (6 bases). This CDR3 spans 12 amino acids. V was cut by 6 bases and J by 8 bases, with 13 bases left in between. Germline CDR1 and CDR2: DFQATT and SNEGSKA (reference sequence).

This clonotype was seen a handful of times. The chain links TRBV6-2 or TRBV6-3 to TRBJ2-1; D ambiguous. The V end was cut by 1 base, the J end by 7 bases, with 5 bases between. This CDR3 spans 12 amino acids. Per germline, CDR1 MNHEY and CDR2 SVGEGT. CDR3 nucleotides: TGTGCCAGCAGTTACTTAGGGAATGAGCAGTTCTTC. Translating it yields CASSYLGNEQFF.

The chain recombines TRBV6-2 or TRBV6-3 with TRBJ1-1, with D perhaps TRBD1 (5 bases). From germline, CDR1 is MNHEY and CDR2 SVGEGT. The CDR3 is 16 residues long. Trimming took 6 bases from V and 4 from J, leaving 21 bases between them. In DNA form, the CDR3 reads TGTGCCAGCAGCGGACGTACGGGGCCCTGGTTCACTGAAGCTTTCTTT. It translates to CASSGRTGPWFTEAFF.